This T cell receptor (beta chain) was identified in a study of control samples from healthy donors and cancer patients. Some clones are missing from TCRdb's copy, which holds only in-frame ones; the method was immunoSEQ multiplex PCR. The repertoire consists of about 61,000 clones, with almost 90% occurring once and the leading ten covering under 7%. There are a few counts of this clone. The sequenced sample consisted of PBMCs. This sequence was found in a man aged 55 to 70 with colorectal cancer.

The CDR3 protein is CASSFLTGNNSPLHF. The CDR3 DNA is TGTGCCAGCAGCTTCCTGACAGGGAATAATTCACCCCTCCACTTT. This chain uses TRBV5-5 with TRBJ1-6; 7 bases agree with TRBD1. The germline gives CDR1 SGHKS, CDR2 YYEKEE (reference sequence). The V and J ends lost 2 bases and 5 bases, in that order; junction bases with no gene match: 4. The CDR3 covers 15 residues.